This T cell receptor (beta chain) was obtained from a study of blood T cell repertoires in COVID-19. Germline assignment: CDR1 SNHLY and CDR2 FYNNEI. The CDR3 length is 17 residues. Trimming removed 5 bases from V and 4 bases from J; junction bases left unmatched: 9. Produced via immunoSEQ multiplex PCR; TCRdb's table is partial and in-frame only. The sample yields roughly 380,000 clones, over 75% seen once. The clonotype originates from a middle-aged woman with COVID-19, enrolled during active disease. The sequenced sample consisted of peripheral blood. The chain couples TRBV2 to TRBJ1-4; 11 nucleotides align to TRBD1. The CDR3 is CASSRTGGTFGNEKLFF. In DNA form, the CDR3 reads TGTGCCAGCAGTCGGACAGGGGGCACGTTTGGTAATGAAAAACTGTTTTTT.